Listed below are T cell receptor beta chains from one sample, sequenced in a study of shared clonotypes between healthy human individuals. Some clones are missing from TCRdb's copy, which holds only in-frame ones; the method was immunoSEQ multiplex PCR. The table shows about 2.4 million clones, with 90% to 95% occurring only once. The sequenced sample consisted of naive CD4+ T cells from PBMCs. All receptors come from a man younger than 35 in good health. Some clones in this sample may be carry-over from other donors' samples. The CDR3 runs from the conserved cysteine through the conserved F or W. The D gene is left open where the match is weak. Part of the rows lack a size; the others show once, few, many or a class for expanded clones.

J	size	V	D	DNA	CDR3
TRBJ2-1	-	TRBV5-1	-	TGCGCCAGCAGACACCCCCGGGGGTCCTTAATCTCCGTCTCCAATGAGCAGTTCTTC	CASRHPRGSLISVSNEQFF
TRBJ2-3	-	TRBV7-2	TRBD2	TGTGCCAGCAGCCCAAAGTTACTAGCGGGAGCGGATACGCAGTATTTT	CASSPKLLAGADTQYF
TRBJ1-2	-	TRBV6-1	TRBD1	TGTGCCAGCAGTAAGACAGGGTCTAACTATGGCTACACCTTC	CASSKTGSNYGYTF
TRBJ2-3	-	TRBV2	TRBD1	TGTGCCAGCAGTGAGTATGGGACAGGGCTCACAGATACGCAGTATTTT	CASSEYGTGLTDTQYF
TRBJ1-1	-	TRBV29-1	-	TGCAGCGCCTCACTAGGGGTCGGGACTGAAGCTTTCTTT	CSASLGVGTEAFF
TRBJ1-1	-	TRBV5-1	-	TGCGCCAGCAGCCCCGTTCACCAAGGGGACACTGAAGCTTTCTTT	CASSPVHQGDTEAFF
TRBJ2-5	-	TRBV5-1	TRBD1	TGCGCCAGCAGCCGGGACAGGGGGTTAGAGACCCAGTACTTC	CASSRDRGLETQYF
TRBJ1-6	-	TRBV6-4	-	TGTGCCAGCAGTGACTACTTGGGGAACTCACCCCTCCACTTT	CASSDYLGNSPLHF
TRBJ1-1	-	TRBV6-5	TRBD1	TGTGCCAGCAGTTCGGTACAGGGGAGGACTGAAGCTTTCTTT	CASSSVQGRTEAFF
TRBJ1-4	few	TRBV6-1	-	TGTGCCAGCAGTGACGGTCGTGGGAGACACGAAAAACTGTTTTTT	CASSDGRGRHEKLFF
TRBJ1-1	once	TRBV28	TRBD1	TGTGCCAGCAGCCTATACCGGATGACAGGGGGTACTTTAGCTTTCTTT	CASSLYRMTGGTLAFF
TRBJ2-2	-	TRBV5-1	-	TGCGCCACCAATATGGGGGGCAACTTACCCGGGGAGCTGTTTTTT	CATNMGGNLPGELFF
TRBJ1-6	-	TRBV6-1	-	TGTGCCAGCAGTGAAGCGGTGCTTGCCTATAATTCACCCCTCCACTTT	CASSEAVLAYNSPLHF
TRBJ2-1	once	TRBV19	TRBD2	TGTGCCAGTAGTGTGACTAGCGGGAGCTCCTACAATGAGCAGTTCTTC	CASSVTSGSSYNEQFF
TRBJ1-1	-	TRBV10-3	-	TGTGCCATCAGGGTCCCAGATGACACTGAAGCTTTCTTT	CAIRVPDDTEAFF
TRBJ2-3	-	TRBV5-1	TRBD2	TGCGCCAGCAGCTTCCCCGGCGGGAGTACAGATACGCAGTATTTT	CASSFPGGSTDTQYF
TRBJ2-3	-	TRBV6-1	-	TGTGCCAGCAGTGAATTCCGAGCGTCCCGCACAGATACGCAGTATTTT	CASSEFRASRTDTQYF
TRBJ2-1	-	TRBV7-9	-	TGTGCCAGCAGCTTTCGGGACTCCAACAATGAGCAGTTCTTC	CASSFRDSNNEQFF
TRBJ2-2	-	TRBV6-5	-	TGTGCCAGCAGTCGATGGACAGCTAACACCGGGGAGCTGTTTTTT	CASSRWTANTGELFF
TRBJ2-2	-	TRBV7-2	-	TGTGCCAGCAGCCGCGGTCGAGCGGCCGGGGAGCTGTTTTTT	CASSRGRAAGELFF
TRBJ2-7	-	TRBV11-3	TRBD1	TGTGCCAGCAGCGAGGCCGGGGACAGCTCCTACGAGCAGTACTTC	CASSEAGDSSYEQYF
TRBJ1-2	-	TRBV5-4	-	TGTGCCAGCAGCTCGGGAAGTTTGGGCCCGGATGGCTACACCTTC	CASSSGSLGPDGYTF
TRBJ1-1	-	TRBV2	-	TGTGCCAGCAGTGAATCGGCAGGTCGAAAGGCTTTCTTT	CASSESAGRKAFF
TRBJ2-7	-	TRBV18	TRBD1	TGTGCCAGCTCACCACCGGGACAGCCGACCTACGAGCAGTACTTC	CASSPPGQPTYEQYF
TRBJ1-1	once	TRBV18	TRBD1	TGTGCCAGCTCACCCCGTGGACAGGGGCTATTTGAAGCTTTCTTT	CASSPRGQGLFEAFF
TRBJ2-7	-	TRBV6-1	TRBD2	TGTGCCAGCAGTGAAGAGCTAGCGGGAGTCTACGAGCAGTACTTC	CASSEELAGVYEQYF
TRBJ2-5	-	TRBV18	TRBD1	TGTGCCAGCTCACTAGGGACAGGGCTTGTGGAGACCCAGTACTTC	CASSLGTGLVETQYF